Following are 7 T cell receptor beta chains from one sample sequenced in a study of T cell changes during pregnancy in multiple sclerosis. Assay used: immunoSEQ multiplex PCR; TCRdb lists only in-frame clones, some missing. This sample carries about 87,000 clones, roughly 93% of them seen once, and the ten largest clones take 1.1% to 1.5%. The sequences come from peripheral blood, collected in the third trimester of pregnancy. These receptors all come from a female donor in good health, enrolled as a control in a pregnancy study.

The chain combines TRBV28 with TRBJ1-1; a weak D match, TRBD1 (6 bases). V was trimmed by 2 bases and J by 2 bases, leaving 9 bases between them. CDR3 length: 14 residues. The germline V gene has CDR1 MDHEN and CDR2 SYDVKM. CDR3 sequence (DNA): TGTGCCAGCAGTTTACCGACAGGTAACACTGAAGCTTTCTTT. Translating it yields CASSLPTGNTEAFF.

The chain links TRBV7-9 to TRBJ2-1, with D unresolved. Trimming left V 5 bases short and J 7 bases short, with 18 bases between. The CDR3 contains 15 residues. Germline loops: CDR1 SEHNR, CDR2 FQNEAQ (reference sequence). CDR3 sequence reads: CASSPPFRFGNEQFF. CDR3 bases: TGTGCCAGCAGCCCACCTTTCAGGTTTGGGAATGAGCAGTTCTTC.

In this sample, this clone turned up once. The V gene is TRBV7-6, the J gene TRBJ2-1, with 7 bases matching TRBD1. J was trimmed by 2 bases and V by 1 base; bases with no gene match: 2. CDR1 is SGHVS and CDR2 is FNYEAQ in the germline V gene. The CDR3 consists of 15 residues. As DNA, the CDR3 is TGTGCCAGCAGCTTAGACAGGGGTGCCTACAATGAGCAGTTCTTC. Its translation is CASSLDRGAYNEQFF.

The chain is built from TRBV7-2 and TRBJ2-3, with a tentative D call TRBD1 (6 bases). The CDR3 runs 15 residues. Trimming removed 2 bases from V and 4 bases from J, with 13 bases in between. From germline, CDR1 is SGHTA and CDR2 FQGNSA. The CDR3 here is CASSLLSGAADTQYF. The CDR3 bases are TGTGCCAGCAGCTTACTGTCAGGGGCCGCAGATACGCAGTATTTT.

V is TRBV4-1 and J is TRBJ2-5; D possibly corresponds to TRBD2 (7 bases). Trimming removed 0 bases at V and 1 base at J, with 18 bases between. CDR3 length: 18 residues. CDR1 MGHRA and CDR2 YSYEKL come from the germline V gene. Here the CDR3 reads CASSQDRGASGGQETQYF. Written as DNA, the CDR3 is TGCGCCAGCAGCCAAGATAGGGGGGCTAGCGGAGGCCAAGAGACCCAGTACTTC.

The J gene is TRBJ2-6, the V gene TRBV7-9; D gene ambiguous. Germline V lookup: CDR1 SEHNR, CDR2 FQNEAQ (reference sequence). Deletions cut 11 bases from V and 0 bases from J, with 8 bases between. CDR3 size: 13 residues. The CDR3 here is CAASHSGANVLTF. CDR3 nucleotides: TGTGCCGCCTCACACTCTGGGGCCAACGTCCTGACTTTC.

The rearrangement links TRBV19 to TRBJ2-5; TRBD1 aligns across 8 bases. Trimming took 3 bases from V and 2 from J; bases not matched to a gene: 5. There are 15 residues in the CDR3. Per germline, CDR1 LNHDA and CDR2 SQIVND (reference sequence). CDR3 nucleotide sequence: TGTGCCAGTAGTATCGCCGGGACAGGTCAAGAGACCCAGTACTTC. Its protein product is CASSIAGTGQETQYF. Filled out from reference TRBV19 and TRBJ2-5, the complete variable domain reads DGGITQSPKYLFRKEGQNVTLSCEQNLNHDAMYWYRQDPGQGLRLIYYSQIVNDFQKGDIAEGYSVSREKKESFPLTVTSAQKNPTAFYLCASSIAGTGQETQYFGPGTRLLVL.